The clone carrying this T cell receptor (beta chain) was seen repeatedly, ten times or more. What it binds is not known. These data come from a study of CD8 T cells in ankylosing spondylitis. Quantitative 5'-RACE was performed with molecular barcodes, and it yielded the TCR beta libraries. TCRdb passed the 5' RACE reads through MiXCR, listing each CDR3 protein once. The sample has about 250,000 distinct CDR3 sequences; 7% to 10% are singletons. V trimming: 1 base; J trimming: 8 bases; junction bases outside the gene matches: 4. The germline gives CDR1 SGHVS, CDR2 FQNEAQ. This CDR3 comprises 14 residues. General study results and limits: Some motif variants were previously reported in reactive arthritis synovial fluid and blood. Disease-linked clones, CD8+, were relatively rare in peripheral blood. Significant enrichment of disease-linked clones was reported in matched ankylosing spondylitis synovial fluid.

The V gene is TRBV7-8, the J gene TRBJ2-1; TRBD2 agrees at 8 bases. The sequence was obtained from a female donor with ankylosing spondylitis or in good health (not recorded which). The sequencing sample was made of blood, either unsorted or a sorted T cell fraction (not recorded which). CDR3 sequence: CASSLGPSGYEQFF. The CDR3 nucleotides are TGTGCCAGCAGCTTAGGCCCTAGCGGGTATGAGCAGTTCTTC.